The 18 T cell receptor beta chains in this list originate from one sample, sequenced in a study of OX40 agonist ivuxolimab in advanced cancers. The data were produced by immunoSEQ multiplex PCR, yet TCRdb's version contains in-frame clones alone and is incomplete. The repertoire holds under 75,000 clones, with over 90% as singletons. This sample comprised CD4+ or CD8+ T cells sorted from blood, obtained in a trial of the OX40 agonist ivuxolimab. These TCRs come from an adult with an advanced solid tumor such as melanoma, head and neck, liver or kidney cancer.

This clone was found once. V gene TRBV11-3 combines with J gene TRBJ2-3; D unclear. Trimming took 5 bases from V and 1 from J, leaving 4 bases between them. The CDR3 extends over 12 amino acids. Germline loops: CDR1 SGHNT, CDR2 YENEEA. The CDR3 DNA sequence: TGTGCCAGCAGCCAACGCACAGATACGCAGTATTTT. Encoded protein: CASSQRTDTQYF.

The CDR3 DNA sequence: TGTGCCAGCAGTTTCTCGGACGGCCGTCTCACAGATACGCAGTATTTT. Protein product: CASSFSDGRLTDTQYF. This chain links TRBV28 with TRBJ2-3; D uncertain. Deletions cut 3 bases from V and 2 bases from J, with 15 bases between. CDR3 length: 16 residues. Germline V gene sequence: CDR1 MDHEN, CDR2 SYDVKM. The whole variable domain, remainder taken from reference TRBV28 and TRBJ2-3, is DVKVTQSSRYLVKRTGEKVFLECVQDMDHENMFWYRQDPGLGLRLIYFSYDVKMKEKGDIPEGYSVSREKKERFSLILESASTNQTSMYLCASSFSDGRLTDTQYFGPGTRLTVL.

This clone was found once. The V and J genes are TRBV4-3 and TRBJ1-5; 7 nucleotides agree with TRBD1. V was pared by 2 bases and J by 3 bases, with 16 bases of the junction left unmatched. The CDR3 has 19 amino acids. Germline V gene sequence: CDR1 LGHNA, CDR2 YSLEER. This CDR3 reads CASSQPAGTVTTINQPQHF. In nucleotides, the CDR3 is TGCGCCAGCAGCCAACCCGCCGGGACAGTCACCACAATCAATCAGCCCCAGCATTTT.

As DNA, the CDR3 is TGTGCCAGCAGACAACAGGTGAACACTGAAGCTTTCTTT. It encodes CASRQQVNTEAFF. V is TRBV6-5 and J is TRBJ1-1, with TRBD1 as a possible D gene (5 bases). This CDR3 is 13 amino acids long. Germline values: CDR1 MNHEY, CDR2 SVGAGI. Trimming cost V 6 bases and J 0 bases, with 8 bases left between them.

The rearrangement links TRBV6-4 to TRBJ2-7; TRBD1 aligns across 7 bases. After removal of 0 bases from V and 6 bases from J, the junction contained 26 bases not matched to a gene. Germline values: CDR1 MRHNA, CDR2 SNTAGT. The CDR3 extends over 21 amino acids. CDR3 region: CASSDSDSETGIEKPFCEQYF. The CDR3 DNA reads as TGTGCCAGCAGTGACTCGGATAGTGAGACAGGGATCGAAAAGCCTTTTTGCGAGCAGTACTTC.

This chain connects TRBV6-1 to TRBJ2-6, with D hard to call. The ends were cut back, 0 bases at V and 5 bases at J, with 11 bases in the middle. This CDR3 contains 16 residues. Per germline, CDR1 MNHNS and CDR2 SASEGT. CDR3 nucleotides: TGTGCCAGCAGTGAAGCGTTATCGGCGTGGGCCAACGTCCTGACTTTC. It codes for CASSEALSAWANVLTF.

CDR3 region: CASSLQGADRRQFF. In DNA, the CDR3 is TGTGCCAGCAGTTTACAGGGGGCGGATCGTCGGCAGTTCTTC. The chain carries TRBV27 and TRBJ2-1, with 8 bases identical to TRBD1. Germline-derived CDR1 and CDR2 are MNHEY and SMNVEV (reference sequence). This CDR3 spans 14 amino acids. The V segment lost 2 bases and the J segment 12 bases; nucleotides outside the gene matches: 9.

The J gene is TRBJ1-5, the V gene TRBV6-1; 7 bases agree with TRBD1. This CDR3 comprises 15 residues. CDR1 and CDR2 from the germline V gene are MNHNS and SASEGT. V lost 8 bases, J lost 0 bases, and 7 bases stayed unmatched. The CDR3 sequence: CASQDRAYSNQPQHF. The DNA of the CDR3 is TGTGCCAGCCAAGACAGGGCATATAGCAATCAGCCCCAGCATTTT.

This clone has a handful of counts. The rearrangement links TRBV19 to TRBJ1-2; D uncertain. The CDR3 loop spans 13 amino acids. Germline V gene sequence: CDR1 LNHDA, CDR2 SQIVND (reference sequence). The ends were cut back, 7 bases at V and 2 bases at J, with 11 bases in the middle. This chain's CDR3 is CASTPDWNYGYTF. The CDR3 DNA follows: TGTGCCAGTACCCCGGACTGGAACTATGGCTACACCTTC.

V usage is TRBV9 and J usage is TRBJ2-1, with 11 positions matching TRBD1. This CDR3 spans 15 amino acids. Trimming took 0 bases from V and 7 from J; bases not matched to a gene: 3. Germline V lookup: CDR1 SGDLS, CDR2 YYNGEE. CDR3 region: CASSVGGTGGNEQFF. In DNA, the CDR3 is TGTGCCAGCAGCGTAGGCGGGACAGGGGGGAATGAGCAGTTCTTC.

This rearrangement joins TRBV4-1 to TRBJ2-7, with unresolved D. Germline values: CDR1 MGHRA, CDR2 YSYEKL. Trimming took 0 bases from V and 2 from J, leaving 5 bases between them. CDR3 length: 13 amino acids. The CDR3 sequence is CASSQEKAYEQYF. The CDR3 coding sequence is TGCGCCAGCAGCCAAGAGAAGGCCTACGAGCAGTACTTC.

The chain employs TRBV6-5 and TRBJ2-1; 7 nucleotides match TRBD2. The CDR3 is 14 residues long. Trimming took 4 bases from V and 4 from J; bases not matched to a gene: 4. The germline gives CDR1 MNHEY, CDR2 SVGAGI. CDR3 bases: TGTGCCAGCAGTTCCCTAGCGGATTACAATGAGCAGTTCTTC. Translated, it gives CASSSLADYNEQFF.

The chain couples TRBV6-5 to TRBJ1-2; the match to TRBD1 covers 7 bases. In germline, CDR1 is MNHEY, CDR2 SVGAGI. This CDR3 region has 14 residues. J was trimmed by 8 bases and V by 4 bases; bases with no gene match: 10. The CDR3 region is CASSSEGDRDGYTF. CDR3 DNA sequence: TGTGCCAGCAGTTCTGAGGGAGACAGGGACGGCTACACCTTC.

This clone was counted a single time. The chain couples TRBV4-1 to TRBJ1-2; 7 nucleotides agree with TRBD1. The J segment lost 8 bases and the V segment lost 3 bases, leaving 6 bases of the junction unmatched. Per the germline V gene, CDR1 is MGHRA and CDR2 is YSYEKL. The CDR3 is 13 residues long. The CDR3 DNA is TGCGCCAGCAGCCAGGAGACAGGGTACGGCTACACCTTC. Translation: CASSQETGYGYTF.

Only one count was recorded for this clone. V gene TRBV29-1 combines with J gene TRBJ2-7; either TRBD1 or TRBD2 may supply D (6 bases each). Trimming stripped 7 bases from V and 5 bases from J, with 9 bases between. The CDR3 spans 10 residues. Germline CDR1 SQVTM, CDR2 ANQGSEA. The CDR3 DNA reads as TGCAGCGCTAGGGGGGACGAGCAGTACTTC. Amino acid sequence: CSARGDEQYF.

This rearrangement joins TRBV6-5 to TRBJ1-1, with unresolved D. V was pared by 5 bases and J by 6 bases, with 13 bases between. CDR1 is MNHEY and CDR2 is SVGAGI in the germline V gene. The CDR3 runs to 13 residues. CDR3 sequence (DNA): TGTGCCAGCAGTCGGGGTATGCGCGCTGAAGCTTTCTTT. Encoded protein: CASSRGMRAEAFF.

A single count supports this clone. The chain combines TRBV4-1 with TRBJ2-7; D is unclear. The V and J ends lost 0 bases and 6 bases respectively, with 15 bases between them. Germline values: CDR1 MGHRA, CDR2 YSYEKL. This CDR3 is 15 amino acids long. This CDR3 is CASSQDLQPRGEQYF. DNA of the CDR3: TGCGCCAGCAGCCAAGACCTACAGCCGCGAGGCGAGCAGTACTTC.

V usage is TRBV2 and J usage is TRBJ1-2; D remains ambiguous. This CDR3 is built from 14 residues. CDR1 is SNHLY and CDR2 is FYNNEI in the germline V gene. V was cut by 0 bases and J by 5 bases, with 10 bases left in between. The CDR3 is CASSEAAPAYGYTF. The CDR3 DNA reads TGTGCCAGCAGTGAAGCGGCGCCAGCTTATGGCTACACCTTC.